The present entry profiles one T cell receptor beta chain with its context. Random-hexamer reverse transcription was applied to roughly 0.5 to 1 ug RNA. TCRdb re-called the immunoSEQ multiplex PCR reads through MiXCR, storing one row per CDR3 protein. This table holds 53,000 or so distinct CDR3 sequences, 80% to 95% found once. This sample is drawn from a study of CD8 T cells in Susac syndrome. CDR3 length: 15 residues. Germline V gene sequence: CDR1 SGHRS, CDR2 YFSETQ. The ends were cut back, 0 bases at V and 0 bases at J, with 7 bases in the middle. This sequence originates from a human donor in good health. The gene calls are TRBV5-1 and TRBJ2-1; D is uncertain. The sample consisted of CD8+ T cells from PBMCs. CDR3 region: CASSLVGHSYNEQFF. Written as DNA, the CDR3 is TGCGCCAGCAGCTTGGTCGGTCACTCCTACAATGAGCAGTTCTTC.